The clone carrying this T cell receptor beta chain was recorded a few times. What it binds is not known. TCRdb recomputed calls from the reads with MiXCR, one row per CDR3 protein. Among around 900,000 distinct CDR3 sequences, roughly 30% were seen once, and the ten largest hold about 14%. The CDR3 runs to 13 residues. V was cut by 0 bases and J by 2 bases, with 5 bases left in between. The V gene's germline CDR1 is MNHEY and CDR2 SVGEGT. This sample is drawn from a study of T cell repertoires in cytomegalovirus infection. This sample comprised cultured CD8+ T cells from PBMCs, obtained from culture after CMV antigen stimulation. The TCR comes from a human donor in good health (CMV status not recorded). Some clones in this sample may be carry-over from other donors' samples. The chain employs TRBV6-2 or TRBV6-3 and TRBJ2-7, with D unresolved. CDR3 loop: CASSYSPAYEQYV. The DNA of the CDR3 is TGTGCCAGCAGTTACTCCCCAGCCTACGAGCAGTACGTC.